The entry below describes one TCR beta chain. This CDR3 has 14 amino acids. V was pared by 2 bases and J by 5 bases, with 13 bases between. Germline V lookup: CDR1 SGDLS, CDR2 YYNGEE. This record belongs to a study of T cell changes during pregnancy in multiple sclerosis. Produced via immunoSEQ multiplex PCR; TCRdb's table is partial and in-frame only. The sample has tens of thousands of clones, around 90% seen once. The source was CD4+ T cells from peripheral blood mononuclear cells, collected in the third trimester of pregnancy. The sequence derives from a female donor in good health, enrolled as a control in a pregnancy study. The chain recombines TRBV9 with TRBJ1-1; D is unclear. The DNA for the CDR3 is TGTGCCAGCAGCGTTGACTGGACTAGAACTGAAGCTTTCTTT. Translation: CASSVDWTRTEAFF.